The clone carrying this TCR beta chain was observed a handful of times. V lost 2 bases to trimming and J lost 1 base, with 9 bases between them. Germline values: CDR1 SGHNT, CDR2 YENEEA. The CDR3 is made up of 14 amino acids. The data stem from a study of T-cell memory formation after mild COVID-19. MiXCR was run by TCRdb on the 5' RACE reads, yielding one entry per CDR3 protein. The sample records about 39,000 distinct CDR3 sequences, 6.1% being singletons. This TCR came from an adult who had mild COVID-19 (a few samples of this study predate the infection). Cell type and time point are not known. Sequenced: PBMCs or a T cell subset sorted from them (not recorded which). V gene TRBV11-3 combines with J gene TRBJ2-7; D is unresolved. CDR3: CASSLSRLSYEQYF. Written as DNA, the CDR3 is TGTGCCAGCAGCTTAAGTCGGCTATCCTACGAGCAGTACTTC.